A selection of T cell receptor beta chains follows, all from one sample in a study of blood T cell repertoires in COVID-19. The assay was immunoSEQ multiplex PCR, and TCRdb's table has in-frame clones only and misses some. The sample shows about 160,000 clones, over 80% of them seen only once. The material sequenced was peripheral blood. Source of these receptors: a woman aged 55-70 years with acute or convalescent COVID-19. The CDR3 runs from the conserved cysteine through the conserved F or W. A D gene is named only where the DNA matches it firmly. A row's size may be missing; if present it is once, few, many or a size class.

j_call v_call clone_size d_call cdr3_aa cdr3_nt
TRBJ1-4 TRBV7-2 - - CASSSPGGGEKLFF TGTGCCAGCAGCTCGCCGGGAGGCGGTGAAAAACTGTTTTTT
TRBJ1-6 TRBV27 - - CASSPPYSSSSYNSPLHF TGTGCCAGCAGTCCCCCCTACAGTTCCAGCTCCTATAATTCACCCCTCCACTTT
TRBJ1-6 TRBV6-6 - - CASSPRPGLGSPLHF TGTGCCAGCAGTCCTCGACCCGGACTGGGTTCACCCCTCCACTTT
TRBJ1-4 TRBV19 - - CASSMVVGTPGEKEKLFF TGTGCCAGTAGTATGGTTGTTGGGACCCCGGGGGAAAAGGAAAAACTGTTTTTT
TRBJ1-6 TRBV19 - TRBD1 CASSPLTGPTTSPLHF TGTGCCAGTAGTCCCCTGACAGGGCCAACGACTTCACCCCTCCACTTT
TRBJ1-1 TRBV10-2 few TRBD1 CASADRGLNTEAFF TGCGCCAGCGCGGACAGGGGGCTGAACACTGAAGCTTTCTTT
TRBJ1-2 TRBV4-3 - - CASSQLTANYGYTF TGCGCCAGCAGCCAACTGACAGCGAACTATGGCTACACCTTC
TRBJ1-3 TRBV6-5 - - CASREAGGAGNTIYF TGTGCCAGCAGGGAGGCGGGAGGAGCTGGAAACACCATATATTTT
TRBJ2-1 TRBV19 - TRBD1 CASSNQGQGSLNEQFF TGTGCCAGTAGCAATCAAGGACAGGGATCCCTCAATGAGCAGTTCTTC
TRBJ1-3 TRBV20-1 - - CSANSGNTIYF TGCAGTGCCAACTCTGGAAACACCATATATTTT
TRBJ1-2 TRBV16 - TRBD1 CASSQIQGAWGYTF TGTGCCAGCAGCCAAATTCAGGGGGCCTGGGGCTACACCTTC
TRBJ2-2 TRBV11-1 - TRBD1 CASSFPGGLNTGELFF TGTGCCAGCAGCTTCCCAGGGGGCTTGAACACCGGGGAGCTGTTTTTT
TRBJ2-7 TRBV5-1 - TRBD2 CASSSLAGGPGEQYF TGCGCCAGCAGTTCGCTAGCGGGGGGGCCGGGTGAGCAGTACTTC
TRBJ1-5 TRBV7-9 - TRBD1 CASSFGWDRGNQPQHF TGTGCCAGCAGCTTCGGATGGGACAGGGGGAATCAGCCCCAGCATTTT
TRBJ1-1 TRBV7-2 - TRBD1 CASSGRTGRGNTEAFF TGTGCCAGCAGCGGCCGGACAGGTCGAGGCAACACTGAAGCTTTCTTT
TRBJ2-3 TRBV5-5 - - CASSPSGSLQYF TGTGCCAGCAGCCCGTCCGGTTCCCTGCAGTATTTT
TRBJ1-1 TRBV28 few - CASIPTPGNTEAFF TGTGCCAGCATCCCGACCCCGGGGAACACTGAAGCTTTCTTT
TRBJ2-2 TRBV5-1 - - CASSLYAGAAGELFF TGCGCCAGCAGCTTGTACGCAGGGGCCGCCGGGGAGCTGTTTTTT
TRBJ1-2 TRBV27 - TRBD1 CASSSLQGAGGGYTF TGTGCCAGCAGTTCGTTACAGGGGGCAGGAGGTGGCTACACCTTC
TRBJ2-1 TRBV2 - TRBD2 CASKTSGGLSYNEQFF TGTGCCAGCAAAACTAGCGGGGGTCTTTCCTACAATGAGCAGTTCTTC
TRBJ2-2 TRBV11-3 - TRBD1 CASSFCIRDRVTGELFF TGTGCCAGCAGCTTTTGTATTAGGGACAGGGTCACCGGGGAGCTGTTTTTT
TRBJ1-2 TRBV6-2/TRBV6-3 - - CASSYQAGRGYTF TGTGCCAGCAGTTACCAGGCTGGCCGCGGCTACACCTTC
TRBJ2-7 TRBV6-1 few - CASSYGASEQYF TGTGCCAGCAGTTATGGGGCGAGCGAGCAGTACTTC
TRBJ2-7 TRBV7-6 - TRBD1 CASSLGTGEWQYF TGTGCCAGCAGCCTCGGGACAGGGGAATGGCAGTACTTC
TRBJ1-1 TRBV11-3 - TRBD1 CASSLGTGDTEAFF TGTGCCAGCAGCTTGGGGACAGGAGACACTGAAGCTTTCTTT
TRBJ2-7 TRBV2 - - CASLSQGPFYEQYF TGTGCCAGCCTCTCACAGGGCCCATTCTACGAGCAGTACTTC
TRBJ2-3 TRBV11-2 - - CASSLELGATDTQYF TGTGCCAGCAGCTTAGAGCTAGGGGCCACAGATACGCAGTATTTT
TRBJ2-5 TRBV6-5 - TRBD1 CASSTGGRETQYF TGTGCCAGCAGTACAGGGGGTAGGGAGACCCAGTACTTC
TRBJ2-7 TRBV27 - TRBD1 CASSFSTGSLPHEQYF TGTGCCAGCAGTTTTTCGACAGGGAGCCTTCCCCACGAGCAGTACTTC
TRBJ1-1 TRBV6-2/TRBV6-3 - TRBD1 CASSYDRDTEAFF TGTGCCAGCAGTTACGACAGGGACACTGAAGCTTTCTTT
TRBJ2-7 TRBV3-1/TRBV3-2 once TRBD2 CASSRWTSSPHEQYF TGTGCCAGCAGCCGTTGGACTAGCAGCCCCCACGAGCAGTACTTC
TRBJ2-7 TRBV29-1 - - CSVVPGSYEQYF TGCAGCGTTGTGCCGGGCTCCTACGAGCAGTACTTC
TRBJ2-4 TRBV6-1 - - CASSELRNIQYF TGTGCCAGCAGTGAGCTCCGGAACATTCAGTACTTC
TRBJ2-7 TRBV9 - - CASSPGQLSYEQYF TGTGCCAGCAGCCCAGGTCAGCTATCCTACGAGCAGTACTTC
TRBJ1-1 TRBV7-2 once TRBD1 CASSYVGGTGNTEAFF TGTGCCAGCAGCTACGTGGGAGGGACAGGGAACACTGAAGCTTTCTTT
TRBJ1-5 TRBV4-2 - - CASSQERQHSNQPQHF TGTGCCAGCAGCCAAGAAAGACAGCATAGCAATCAGCCCCAGCATTTT
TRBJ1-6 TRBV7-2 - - CASSKSSYNSPLHF TGTGCCAGCAGCAAGAGCTCCTATAATTCACCCCTCCACTTT
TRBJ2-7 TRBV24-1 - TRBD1 CATAVHRGRNEQYF TGTGCCACCGCGGTCCACAGGGGTCGGAACGAGCAGTACTTC
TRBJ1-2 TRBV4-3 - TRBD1 CASSQTGANYGYTF TGCGCCAGCAGCCAGACAGGGGCGAACTATGGCTACACCTTC
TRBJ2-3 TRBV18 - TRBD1 CASSPLTGGSGTDTQYF TGTGCCAGCTCACCATTGACAGGGGGCTCAGGCACAGATACGCAGTATTTT
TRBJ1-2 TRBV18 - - CASSRDSRYRDVYTF TGTGCCAGCTCGCGCGACTCGCGTTACAGGGACGTCTACACCTTC
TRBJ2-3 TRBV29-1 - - CSVVGASGLPTDTQYF TGCAGCGTTGTGGGGGCTTCGGGGCTACCCACAGATACGCAGTATTTT
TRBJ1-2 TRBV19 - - CASGREYGYTF TGTGCCAGTGGCAGGGAATATGGCTACACCTTC
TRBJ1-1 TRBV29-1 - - CSVSQGGAGTEAFF TGCAGCGTTTCCCAGGGAGGAGCCGGCACTGAAGCTTTCTTT
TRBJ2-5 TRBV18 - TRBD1 CASSPGTGTETQYF TGTGCCAGCTCACCGGGGACAGGGACAGAGACCCAGTACTTC
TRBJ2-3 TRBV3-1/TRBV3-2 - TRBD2 CASSQPGGSTDTQYF TGTGCCAGCAGCCAACCGGGGGGGAGCACAGATACGCAGTATTTT
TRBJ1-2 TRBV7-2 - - CASSLGSGGLYGYTF TGTGCCAGCAGCTTAGGAAGCGGAGGACTCTATGGCTACACCTTC
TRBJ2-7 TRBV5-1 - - CASSLAPFYEQYF TGCGCCAGCAGCTTGGCCCCCTTCTACGAGCAGTACTTC
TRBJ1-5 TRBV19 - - CATLHNQGNNQPQHF TGTGCCACCCTGCACAATCAGGGAAACAATCAGCCCCAGCATTTT
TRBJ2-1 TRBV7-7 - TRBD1 CASSQGQSYYNEQFF TGTGCTAGCAGCCAGGGACAGAGTTACTACAATGAGCAGTTCTTC
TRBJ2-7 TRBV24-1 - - CATSDADREQYF TGTGCCACCAGTGATGCTGACAGAGAGCAGTACTTC
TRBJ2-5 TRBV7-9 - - CASSLGDSLETQYF TGTGCCAGCAGCTTAGGGGACTCGTTGGAGACCCAGTACTTC
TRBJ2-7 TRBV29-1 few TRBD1 CSVSPGQGSVYEQYF TGCAGCGTGTCCCCGGGACAGGGGTCCGTTTACGAGCAGTACTTC
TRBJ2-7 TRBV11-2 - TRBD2 CASSPSGGVYEQYF TGTGCCAGCAGCCCAAGTGGGGGGGTCTACGAGCAGTACTTC
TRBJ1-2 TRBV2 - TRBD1 CASNPDRGLQANYGYTF TGTGCCAGCAATCCGGACAGGGGGCTTCAAGCTAACTATGGCTACACCTTC